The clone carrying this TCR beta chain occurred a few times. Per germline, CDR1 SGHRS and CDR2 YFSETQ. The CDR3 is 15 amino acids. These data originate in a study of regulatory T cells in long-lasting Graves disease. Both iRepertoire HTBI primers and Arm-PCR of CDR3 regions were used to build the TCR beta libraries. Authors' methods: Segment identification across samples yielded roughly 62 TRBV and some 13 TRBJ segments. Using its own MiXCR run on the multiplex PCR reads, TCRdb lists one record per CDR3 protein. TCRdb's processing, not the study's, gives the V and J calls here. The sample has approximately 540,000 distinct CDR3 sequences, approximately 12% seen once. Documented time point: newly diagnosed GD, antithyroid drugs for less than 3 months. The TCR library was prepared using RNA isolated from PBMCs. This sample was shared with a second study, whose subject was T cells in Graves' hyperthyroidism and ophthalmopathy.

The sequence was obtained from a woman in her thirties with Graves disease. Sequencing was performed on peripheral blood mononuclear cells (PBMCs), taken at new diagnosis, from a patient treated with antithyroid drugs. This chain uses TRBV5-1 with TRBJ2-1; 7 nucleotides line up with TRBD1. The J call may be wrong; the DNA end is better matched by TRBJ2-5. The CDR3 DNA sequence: TGCGCCAGCATTGGGACAGATCCCCGCAGGGAGACCCAGTACTTC. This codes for CASIGTDPRRETQYF.